The next 20 T cell receptor beta chains were all read from a single sample in a study of control samples from healthy donors and cancer patients. Data came from immunoSEQ multiplex PCR; TCRdb stores just in-frame clones and leaves some out. Among 140,000 to 150,000 clones, around 86% were seen once, and the ten largest hold over 4%. The sample was blood. The receptors shown here come from a man aged 25-45 years in good health.

The V call is TRBV5-1, the J call TRBJ2-6, with 10 bases identical to TRBD1. The J segment lost 0 bases and the V segment lost 5 bases, leaving 11 bases of the junction unmatched. Germline CDR1 SGHRS, CDR2 YFSETQ. This CDR3 comprises 19 residues. The CDR3 nucleotides are TGCGCCAGCAGGAGTCGGGACAGGGGCCCTTTCTCTGGGGCCAACGTCCTGACTTTC. As protein: CASRSRDRGPFSGANVLTF.

V and J are TRBV19 and TRBJ2-2; a possible D gene is TRBD1 (5 bases). The germline V gene has CDR1 LNHDA and CDR2 SQIVND (reference sequence). Trimming stripped 3 bases from V and 1 base from J, with 12 bases between. The CDR3 is 16 amino acids. The CDR3 sequence is CASSMGQARNTGELFF. CDR3 nucleotides: TGTGCCAGTAGTATGGGGCAGGCGAGGAACACCGGGGAGCTGTTTTTT.

V and J are TRBV5-6 and TRBJ1-4, with D perhaps matching TRBD1 (5 bases). Germline V lookup: CDR1 SGHDT, CDR2 YYEEEE. The CDR3 has 13 amino acids. V was cut by 4 bases and J by 8 bases, with 12 bases left in between. The CDR3 DNA is TGTGCCAGCAGCCAGGGACTGGAGGAAAAACTGTTTTTT. The encoded protein is CASSQGLEEKLFF.

The chain recombines TRBV7-8 with TRBJ1-1; the D is unclear. Germline CDR1 SGHVS, CDR2 FQNEAQ. V dropped 4 bases and J dropped 0 bases, with 9 bases sitting between them. CDR3 length: 14 residues. CDR3 sequence reads: CASSSGPMNTEAFF. For the CDR3, the DNA is TGTGCCAGCAGCTCGGGCCCGATGAACACTGAAGCTTTCTTT.

The chain couples TRBV2 to TRBJ2-4; D possibly corresponds to TRBD1 (6 bases). Germline V gives CDR1 SNHLY, CDR2 FYNNEI. The length of the CDR3 is 13 residues. The V gene lost 7 bases and the J gene lost 1 base, with 8 bases spanning the gap. This CDR3 is CASIDRAKNIQYF. CDR3 bases: TGTGCCAGCATCGACAGGGCCAAAAACATTCAGTACTTC.

This clone was counted many times. This chain uses TRBV7-2 with TRBJ1-4, with D hard to call. CDR1 is SGHTA and CDR2 is FQGNSA in the germline V gene. The CDR3 length is 13 residues. V was pared by 5 bases and J by 8 bases, with 12 bases between. DNA of the CDR3: TGTGCCAGCAGCCCGGGTAGGGTCGAAAAACTGTTTTTT. This codes for CASSPGRVEKLFF.

This clone was picked up one time. V and J are TRBV2 and TRBJ1-1; tentatively, D is TRBD1 (5 bases). The V gene's germline CDR1 is SNHLY and CDR2 FYNNEI. Deletions cut 10 bases from V and 11 bases from J, with 17 bases between. The CDR3 extends over 11 amino acids. In nucleotides, the CDR3 is TGTGCCATCCTAACAATCCGGGGGGCTTTCTTT. Its protein is CAILTIRGAFF. Full variable domain (outside the CDR3, taken from reference TRBV2 and TRBJ1-1): EPEVTQTPSHQVTQMGQEVILRCVPISNHLYFYWYRQILGQKVEFLVSFYNNEISEKSEIFDDQFSVERPDGSNFTLKIRSTKLEDSAMYFCAILTIRGAFFGQGTRLTVV.

The chain joins TRBV6-2 or TRBV6-3 to TRBJ2-1; D gene uncertain. The germline V gene has CDR1 MNHEY and CDR2 SVGEGT. The V end lost 6 bases, the J end lost 4 bases, and 7 bases lay between the germline ends. CDR3 size: 12 residues. The CDR3 spells CASSHTYNEQFF. CDR3 coding DNA: TGTGCCAGCAGCCACACTTACAATGAGCAGTTCTTC.

The chain is built from TRBV5-6 and TRBJ2-5, with 10 bases matching TRBD1. Germline V gives CDR1 SGHDT, CDR2 YYEEEE. J lost 9 bases, V lost 3 bases, and 8 bases had no gene match. The CDR3 is made up of 14 amino acids. The CDR3 loop reads CASSWDRGEAAQYF. DNA of the CDR3: TGTGCCAGCAGCTGGGACAGGGGCGAGGCGGCCCAGTACTTC.

V and J are TRBV11-3 and TRBJ2-5; the D gene is possibly TRBD1 (6 bases). The CDR3 sequence is 14 residues long. V was cut by 0 bases and J by 5 bases, with 10 bases left in between. Germline assignment: CDR1 SGHNT and CDR2 YENEEA. CDR3 sequence: CASSLEGQGETQYF. In DNA form, the CDR3 reads TGTGCCAGCAGCTTAGAAGGTCAGGGGGAGACCCAGTACTTC.

The chain is built from TRBV27 and TRBJ2-7; D perhaps matches TRBD2 (6 bases). The V and J ends lost 2 bases and 6 bases respectively, with 17 bases between them. The CDR3 is 15 residues long. The germline gives CDR1 MNHEY, CDR2 SMNVEV (reference sequence). CDR3 nucleotide sequence: TGTGCCAGCAGTTTAAAAGGGACTCCCGGTGGCGAGCAGTACTTC. This translates into CASSLKGTPGGEQYF.

This chain links TRBV10-3 with TRBJ2-6; TRBD1 agrees at 9 bases. Germline lookup yields CDR1 ENHRY and CDR2 SYGVKD. This CDR3 has 20 residues. J was trimmed by 5 bases and V by 4 bases; bases with no gene match: 18. In DNA, the CDR3 is TGTGCCATCAGTGCGTACGCCGGGACAGGGAAAGAACGGAGGGCCAACGTCCTGACTTTC. Protein sequence: CAISAYAGTGKERRANVLTF.

V is TRBV27 and J is TRBJ2-5, with 8 bases identical to TRBD1. The germline V gene has CDR1 MNHEY and CDR2 SMNVEV (reference sequence). The length of the CDR3 is 13 residues. V lost 3 bases, J lost 4 bases, and 1 base stayed unmatched. The CDR3 DNA reads TGTGCCAGCAGTTTCAGGGGGCTAGAGACCCAGTACTTC. Translating gives CASSFRGLETQYF.

The sample holds one count of this clone. V and J are TRBV7-8 and TRBJ1-5; D gene ambiguous. CDR1 SGHVS and CDR2 FQNEAQ come from the germline V gene. The CDR3 consists of 15 residues. V was pared by 2 bases and J by 3 bases, with 11 bases between. The DNA of the CDR3 is TGTGCCAGCAGCTTAAGTGGGTGGCTCAATCAGCCCCAGCATTTT. This encodes CASSLSGWLNQPQHF.

J is TRBJ1-1 and V is TRBV27; D is perhaps TRBD1 (6 bases). Germline V lookup: CDR1 MNHEY, CDR2 SMNVEV (reference sequence). The germline V and J ends were trimmed by 4 bases and 1 base, with 10 bases remaining between them. The CDR3 has 14 residues. This CDR3 is CASSSKTGNTEAFF. The CDR3 DNA sequence: TGTGCCAGCAGTTCCAAGACAGGGAACACTGAAGCTTTCTTT.

The CDR3 DNA follows: TGTGCCAGCAGCTGGGGGACAGGGGGCTTAGGGGACACTGAAGCTTTCTTT. Its protein product is CASSWGTGGLGDTEAFF. The chain recombines TRBV5-4 with TRBJ1-1; 12 nucleotides align to TRBD1. Germline V gene sequence: CDR1 SGHNT, CDR2 YYREEE (reference sequence). This CDR3 has 17 residues. The V and J ends lost 3 bases and 3 bases, in that order; junction bases with no gene match: 9.

The chain recombines TRBV15 with TRBJ1-1; tentative D call: TRBD1 (5 bases). Per germline, CDR1 LNHNV and CDR2 YYDKDF (reference sequence). Trimming cost V 4 bases and J 3 bases, with 15 bases left between them. CDR3 length: 15 amino acids. DNA of the CDR3: TGTGCCACCAGCAAAACAGAGATGGGGGACACTGAAGCTTTCTTT. It encodes CATSKTEMGDTEAFF.

The chain employs TRBV23-1 and TRBJ2-4; tentatively, D is TRBD2 (6 bases). TRBV23-1 is reported as an ORF; its role is uncertain. This CDR3 has 14 residues. V lost 6 bases and J 6 bases, leaving 15 bases between the germline ends. CDR3 bases: TGCGCCAGCAGCGACGGGGGTGATGGAAACATTCAGTACTTC. Translating gives CASSDGGDGNIQYF.

V usage is TRBV2 and J usage is TRBJ2-2, with unresolved D. V dropped 1 base and J dropped 5 bases, with 8 bases sitting between them. The germline V gene has CDR1 SNHLY and CDR2 FYNNEI. This CDR3 spans 14 amino acids. CDR3 amino acids: CASSEVPRTGELFF. CDR3 DNA: TGTGCCAGCAGTGAAGTTCCCCGTACCGGGGAGCTGTTTTTT.

The chain links TRBV14 to TRBJ2-7, with D unresolved. Germline V gives CDR1 SGHDN, CDR2 FVKESK. V shed 0 bases and J shed 4 bases, with 7 bases lying between them. The length of the CDR3 is 13 residues. The CDR3 DNA reads as TGTGCCAGCAGCCAAGATTTCGGTTACGAGCAGTACTTC. Encoded protein: CASSQDFGYEQYF.